This TCR beta chain was identified during a study of shared clonotypes between healthy human individuals. Remarks on this clone: Its antigen remains unidentified.

Study-level findings and limits: Rarefaction demonstrated incomplete sorted-subset sequencing despite large depth. Across a handful of donors, naive CD4 shared around 5.4%, naive CD8 around 4%, memory CD4 roughly 2.1%, memory CD8 about 0.4%.

Sorted-subset replicate PCR reactions contained approximately 190 ng DNA, corresponding to some 30,000 T cell genomes. Original data processing: Without quality scores, immunoSEQ junctional reads could not be filtered like full-length reads. Sequencing was performed with immunoSEQ multiplex PCR; in TCRdb, only in-frame clones are kept and a portion is missing. V and J calls and clone size are those listed in that table; D and trimming were worked out from the DNA. The sample contains about 2.1 million clones, 80% to 95% of which appear only once. Terminally differentiated effector memory CD45RA+ cells were excluded from the naive CD8 cells, which were CD45RO-negative and positively selected for CCR7. Germline lookup yields CDR1 MNHEY and CDR2 SMNVEV (reference sequence). V was cut by 6 bases and J by 3 bases, with 14 bases left in between. The CDR3 has 14 amino acids.

Sequencing was performed on naive CD8+ T cells from PBMCs. The rearrangement joins TRBV27 to TRBJ1-2; D unclear. This clonotype was obtained from a man aged 18 to 30 in good health. Some clones in this sample may be carry-over from other donors' samples. For the CDR3, the DNA is TGTGCCAGCAGCCCAGTTGAATCCGACTATGGCTACACCTTC. Translated: CASSPVESDYGYTF.